The 2 T cell receptor beta chains below were found in one sample sequenced in a study of blood T cell repertoires in COVID-19. Libraries were prepared by immunoSEQ multiplex PCR; TCRdb keeps only in-frame clonotypes and omits some of them. The sample holds around 320,000 clones; 70% to 90% are singletons and the top ten take 5.5% to 8%. Sequencing was performed on peripheral blood. These receptors originate from a woman aged 25 to 39 who had recovered from COVID-19.

The DNA for the CDR3 is TGTGCCAGCAGCTCAGGGACAGAAGATGGCTACACCTTC. Amino acid sequence: CASSSGTEDGYTF. This chain joins TRBV5-4 and TRBJ1-2; 7 bases agree with TRBD1. Germline V gene sequence: CDR1 SGHNT, CDR2 YYREEE (reference sequence). This CDR3 region has 13 residues. The ends lost 3 bases at V and 6 bases at J; junction bases unmatched: 5.

The rearrangement joins TRBV2 to TRBJ1-2; 11 nucleotides align to TRBD1. The CDR3 has 12 amino acids. CDR1 is SNHLY, CDR2 FYNNEI, per germline. The V segment lost 9 bases and the J segment 7 bases; nucleotides outside the gene matches: 4. The CDR3 nucleotides read TGTGCCAGTGCTGGGACAGGGGGTGGCTACACCTTC. Its translation: CASAGTGGGYTF.